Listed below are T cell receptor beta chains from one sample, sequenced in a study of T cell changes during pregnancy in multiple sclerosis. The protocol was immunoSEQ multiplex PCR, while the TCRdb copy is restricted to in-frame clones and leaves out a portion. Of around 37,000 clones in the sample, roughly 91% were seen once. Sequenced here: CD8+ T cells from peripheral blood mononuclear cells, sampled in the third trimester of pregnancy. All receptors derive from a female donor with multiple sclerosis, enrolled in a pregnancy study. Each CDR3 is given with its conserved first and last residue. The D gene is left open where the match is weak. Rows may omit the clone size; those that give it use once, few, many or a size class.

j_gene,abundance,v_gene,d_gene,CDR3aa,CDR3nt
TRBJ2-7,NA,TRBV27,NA,CASSFSGNYEQYF,TGTGCCAGCAGTTTTTCGGGGAACTACGAGCAGTACTTC
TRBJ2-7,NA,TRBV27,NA,CASSYSGYEQYF,TGTGCCAGCAGTTATAGCGGATACGAGCAGTACTTC
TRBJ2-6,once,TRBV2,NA,CASSWDIRAGANVLTF,TGTGCCAGCAGTTGGGACATTCGTGCTGGGGCCAACGTCCTGACTTTC
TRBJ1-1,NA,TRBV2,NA,CAVAGDPEAFF,TGTGCCGTCGCGGGGGACCCTGAAGCTTTCTTT
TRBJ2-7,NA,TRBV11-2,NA,CASSYKQTPETIYEQYF,TGTGCCAGCAGCTATAAACAGACTCCCGAGACTATCTACGAGCAGTACTTC
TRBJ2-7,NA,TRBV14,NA,CAKQSPYF,TGTGCAAAACAGAGTCCGTACTTC
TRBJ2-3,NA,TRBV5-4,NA,CASSLRGPDTQYF,TGTGCCAGCAGCTTGAGAGGCCCGGATACGCAGTATTTT
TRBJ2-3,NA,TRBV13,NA,CASSWSGDTQYF,TGTGCCAGCAGCTGGTCGGGGGATACGCAGTATTTT
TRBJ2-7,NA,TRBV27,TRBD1,CASSLGWDSFYEQYF,TGTGCCAGCAGTTTAGGCTGGGACAGTTTCTACGAGCAGTACTTC
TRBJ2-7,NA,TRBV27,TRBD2,CASSPSSGGLTYEQYF,TGTGCCAGCAGTCCCTCCAGCGGGGGCCTGACCTACGAGCAGTACTTC
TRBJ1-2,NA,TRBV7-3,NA,CASSLRHGGGGYGYTF,TGTGCCAGCAGCTTAAGGCACGGGGGGGGTGGCTATGGCTACACCTTC
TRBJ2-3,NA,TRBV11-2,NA,CASSSGTLSTDTQYF,TGTGCCAGCAGCTCCGGGACACTAAGCACAGATACGCAGTATTTT
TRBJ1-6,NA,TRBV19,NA,CASRPGSSYNSPLHF,TGTGCCAGTAGACCGGGGAGCTCCTATAATTCACCCCTCCACTTT
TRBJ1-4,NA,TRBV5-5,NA,CASSYPWGGFNEKLFF,TGTGCCAGCAGCTACCCTTGGGGAGGCTTTAATGAAAAACTGTTTTTT
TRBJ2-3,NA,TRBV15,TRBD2,CATSRVAGGPDTQYF,TGTGCCACCAGCAGAGTAGCGGGGGGGCCAGATACGCAGTATTTT
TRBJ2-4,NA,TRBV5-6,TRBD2,CASSFGGDIQYF,TGTGCCAGCAGCTTCGGGGGGGACATTCAGTACTTC
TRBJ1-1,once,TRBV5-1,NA,CASSWDLRGTEAFF,TGCGCCAGCAGCTGGGACTTAAGAGGCACTGAAGCTTTCTTT
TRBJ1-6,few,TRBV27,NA,CASSLLQGVALVSPLHF,TGTGCCAGCAGTTTATTACAGGGAGTAGCCCTAGTATCACCCCTCCACTTT
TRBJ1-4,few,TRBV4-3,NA,CASSSLWDKVDEKLFF,TGCGCCAGCAGCTCATTATGGGACAAGGTAGATGAAAAACTGTTTTTT
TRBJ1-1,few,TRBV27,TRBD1,CASSLVGTGLGEAFF,TGTGCCAGCAGTTTAGTCGGGACAGGGCTCGGTGAAGCTTTCTTT
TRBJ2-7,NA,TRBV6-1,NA,CASSIQGEAYEQYF,TGTGCCAGCAGTATCCAGGGGGAGGCCTACGAGCAGTACTTC
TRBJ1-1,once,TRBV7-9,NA,CASSFQTEAFF,TGTGCCAGCAGCTTTCAGACAGAAGCTTTCTTT
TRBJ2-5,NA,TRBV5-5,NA,CASSLGQGGLETQYF,TGTGCCAGCAGCTTGGGACAGGGAGGATTGGAGACCCAGTACTTC
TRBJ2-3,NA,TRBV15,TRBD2,CATRGGSTDTQYF,TGTGCCACACGGGGGGGGAGCACAGATACGCAGTATTTT
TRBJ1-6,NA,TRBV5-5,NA,CASSLVPDNSPLHF,TGTGCCAGCAGCTTGGTCCCCGATAATTCACCCCTCCACTTT
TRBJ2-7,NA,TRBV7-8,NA,CASSHGGFVYEQYF,TGTGCCAGCAGCCACGGGGGTTTTGTCTACGAGCAGTACTTC
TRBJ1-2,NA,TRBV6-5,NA,CASSYDLYYGYTF,TGTGCCAGCAGTTACGATCTATACTATGGCTACACCTTC
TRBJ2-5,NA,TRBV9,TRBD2,CASSGGREGETQYF,TGTGCCAGCAGCGGGGGGAGGGAGGGGGAGACCCAGTACTTC
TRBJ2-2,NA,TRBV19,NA,CASSITAVGELFF,TGTGCCAGTAGTATTACCGCGGTCGGGGAGCTGTTTTTT
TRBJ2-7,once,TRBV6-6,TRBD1,CASSSGQGSYEQYF,TGTGCCAGCAGTTCGGGACAGGGCTCCTACGAGCAGTACTTC
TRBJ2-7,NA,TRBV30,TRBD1,CAWRTGYEQYF,TGTGCCTGGAGGACAGGGTACGAGCAGTACTTC
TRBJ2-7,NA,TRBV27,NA,CASSYRQTYEQYF,TGTGCCAGCAGCTATAGACAGACCTACGAGCAGTACTTC
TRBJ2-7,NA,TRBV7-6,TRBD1,CASSLAGQGSEQYF,TGTGCCAGCAGCTTAGCAGGACAGGGTTCCGAGCAGTACTTC
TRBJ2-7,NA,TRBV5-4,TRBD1,CASSPDRGAYEQYF,TGTGCCAGCAGCCCGGACAGGGGGGCCTACGAGCAGTACTTC
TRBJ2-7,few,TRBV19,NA,CASTGRQDYEQYF,TGTGCCAGTACCGGACGACAGGACTACGAGCAGTACTTC
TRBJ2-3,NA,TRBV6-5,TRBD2,CASNSGEGDTQYF,TGTGCCAGCAACTCTGGGGAGGGGGATACGCAGTATTTT
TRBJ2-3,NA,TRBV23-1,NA,CASSQSRGPCTDTQYF,TGCGCCAGCAGTCAATCGAGAGGGCCATGCACAGATACGCAGTATTTT
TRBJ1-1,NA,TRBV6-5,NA,CASSYLLQFANTEAFF,TGTGCCAGCAGTTATCTTTTACAGTTTGCGAACACTGAAGCTTTCTTT
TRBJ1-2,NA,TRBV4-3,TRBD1,CASSLLDRGYGYTF,TGCGCCAGCAGCCTCCTGGACAGGGGTTATGGCTACACCTTC
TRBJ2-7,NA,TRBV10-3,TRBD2,CATGGQFEQYF,TGTGCCACGGGGGGGCAGTTCGAGCAGTACTTC
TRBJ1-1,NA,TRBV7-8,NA,CASSLVEGTEAFF,TGTGCCAGCAGCTTAGTGGAGGGGACTGAAGCTTTCTTT
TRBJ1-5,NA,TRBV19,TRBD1,CASQDRGYNQPQHF,TGTGCCAGTCAGGACAGGGGTTATAATCAGCCCCAGCATTTT
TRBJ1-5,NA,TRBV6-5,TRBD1,CASNDRGQPQHF,TGTGCCAGCAATGACAGGGGTCAGCCCCAGCATTTT
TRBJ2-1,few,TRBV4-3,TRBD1,CASSQDMGTGHNEQFF,TGCGCCAGCAGCCAAGACATGGGGACAGGGCACAATGAGCAGTTCTTC
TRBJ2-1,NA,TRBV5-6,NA,CASSRKGARGREQFF,TGTGCCAGCAGCCGGAAGGGGGCGCGTGGGAGGGAGCAGTTCTTC
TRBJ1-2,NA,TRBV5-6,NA,CASSLEVGVSYYGYTF,TGTGCCAGCAGCTTGGAGGTAGGGGTGTCCTACTATGGCTACACCTTC
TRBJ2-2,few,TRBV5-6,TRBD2,CASSLREAGGIGELFF,TGTGCCAGCAGCTTGAGGGAAGCGGGGGGAATTGGGGAGCTGTTTTTT
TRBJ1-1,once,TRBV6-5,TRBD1,CASSLTDRGSTEAFF,TGTGCCAGCAGCCTAACGGACAGGGGCAGCACTGAAGCTTTCTTT
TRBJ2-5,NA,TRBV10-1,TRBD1,CASSPGLAGTGEETQYF,TGCGCCAGCAGTCCGGGGCTTGCTGGGACAGGGGAAGAGACCCAGTACTTC
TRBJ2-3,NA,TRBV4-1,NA,CASSQNLDITQLTDTQYF,TGCGCCAGCAGCCAAAACTTGGACATAACCCAGCTCACAGATACGCAGTATTTT
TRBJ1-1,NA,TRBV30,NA,CAWSGQVWSEAFF,TGTGCCTGGAGTGGCCAGGTTTGGTCCGAAGCTTTCTTT